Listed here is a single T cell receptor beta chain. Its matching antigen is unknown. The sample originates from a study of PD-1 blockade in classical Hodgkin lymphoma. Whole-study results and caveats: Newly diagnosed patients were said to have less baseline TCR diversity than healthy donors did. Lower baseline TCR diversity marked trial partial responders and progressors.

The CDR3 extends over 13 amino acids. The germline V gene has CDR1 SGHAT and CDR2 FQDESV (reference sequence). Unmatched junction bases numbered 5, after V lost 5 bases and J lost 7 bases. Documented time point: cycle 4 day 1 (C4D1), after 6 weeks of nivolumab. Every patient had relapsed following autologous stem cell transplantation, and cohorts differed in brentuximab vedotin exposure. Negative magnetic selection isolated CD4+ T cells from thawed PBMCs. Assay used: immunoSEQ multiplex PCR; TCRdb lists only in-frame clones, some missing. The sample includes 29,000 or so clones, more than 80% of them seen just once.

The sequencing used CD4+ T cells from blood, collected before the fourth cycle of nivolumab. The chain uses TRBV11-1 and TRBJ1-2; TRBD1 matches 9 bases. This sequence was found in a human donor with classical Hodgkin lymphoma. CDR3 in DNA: TGTGCCAGCAGCCCGGGACAGGGTTTTGGCTACACCTTC. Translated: CASSPGQGFGYTF.